Following are 4 T cell receptor beta chains from one sample sequenced in a study of blood T cell repertoires in COVID-19. Produced via immunoSEQ multiplex PCR; TCRdb's table is partial and in-frame only. The repertoire holds 160,000 or so clones, 75% to 80% seen once, with about 15% in the top ten. The sample comprised peripheral blood. These receptors originate from a woman of 80 years or more with acute or convalescent COVID-19.

The V gene is TRBV7-2, the J gene TRBJ1-2, with no clear D. This CDR3 is built from 15 residues. Deletions cut 5 bases from V and 0 bases from J, with 13 bases between. Germline V gene lookup returns CDR1 SGHTA and CDR2 FQGNSA. The CDR3 is CASSPQSGTNYGYTF. The DNA for the CDR3 is TGTGCCAGCAGCCCCCAATCGGGGACTAACTATGGCTACACCTTC. Based on the CDR3 plus reference TRBV7-2 and TRBJ1-2, the full variable domain is GAGVSQSPSNKVTEKGKDVELRCDPISGHTALYWYRQSLGQGLEFLIYFQGNSAPDKSGLPSDRFSAERTGGSVSTLTIQRTQQEDSAVYLCASSPQSGTNYGYTFGSGTRLTVV.

The gene calls are TRBV7-9 and TRBJ1-6; 8 bases are a match to TRBD1. J gave up 9 bases and V 8 bases, and 12 bases lay outside the gene matches. Germline V gene sequence: CDR1 SEHNR, CDR2 FQNEAQ (reference sequence). The CDR3 loop spans 15 amino acids. The CDR3 DNA sequence: TGTGCCAGCGGGAACAGGGGGGGATTACTTTCACCCCTCCACTTT. Residues: CASGNRGGLLSPLHF.

The rearrangement uses TRBV4-1 and TRBJ2-1; 8 bases map to TRBD2. Per germline, CDR1 MGHRA and CDR2 YSYEKL. The CDR3 has 16 amino acids. V shed 4 bases and J 6 bases; nucleotides not matched to a gene: 11. This CDR3 is CASSLAFEREFNEQFF. In DNA, the CDR3 is TGCGCCAGCAGCCTTGCTTTCGAGCGGGAGTTCAATGAGCAGTTCTTC.

This clone was counted a few times. This sequence joins TRBV6-1 and TRBJ1-2; 9 nucleotides agree with TRBD1. V lost 1 base, J lost 6 bases, and 3 bases stayed unmatched. The germline V gene has CDR1 MNHNS and CDR2 SASEGT. The CDR3 extends over 14 amino acids. The CDR3 region is CASSEGTGEDGYTF. DNA of the CDR3: TGTGCCAGCAGTGAAGGGACAGGGGAGGATGGCTACACCTTC.